This TCR beta chain is drawn from a study of T cell responses to AZD1222 COVID-19 vaccine. Study overall: Some second doses came at about 4 weeks and others at about 12 weeks; these were pooled. Study-wide findings and caveats: The donor group comprised mostly white British people and more females; the analysis possibly underestimated clonal diversity. Researchers took repertoire samples only after the peak T cell response had come.

The germline V gene encodes CDR1 SGHAT and CDR2 FQNNGV. The CDR3 length is 15 residues. Trimming took off 4 bases at V and 0 bases at J, with 10 bases between the two ends. On this clone itself: Its target is unknown.

Sequenced by immunoSEQ multiplex PCR; TCRdb stores in-frame clones only, minus some. The sample consists of over 120,000 clones, roughly 92% of them appearing once. V and J are TRBV11-2 and TRBJ1-3; no definite D call. This TCR came from an adult in good health. Material: peripheral blood, obtained on day 0 of AZD1222 vaccination. CDR3 sequence (DNA): TGTGCCAGCAGCTCGGACGGGAACTCTGGAAACACCATATATTTT. This codes for CASSSDGNSGNTIYF.